This entry is about one TCR beta chain. The entry originates in a study of blood T cell repertoires in COVID-19. Study-level background: In each case, the material was cDNA or gDNA derived from T cells, B-cell-depleted T cells, or PBMCs.

Trimming took 4 bases from V and 3 from J, leaving 15 bases between them. Germline V CDR1 and CDR2: LGHDT, YNNKEL (reference sequence). This CDR3 comprises 15 residues. Per the authors' pipeline: Using reference gene primer amplification, nucleated cell counts were estimated. The table came from immunoSEQ multiplex PCR; TCRdb's copy has only in-frame clones and leaves some out. The DNA gave D and trimming, while V, J and clone size come from that table. The profile shows 100,000 to 150,000 clones, under 90% of them singletons. The material sequenced was peripheral blood. The chain joins TRBV3-1 (or the pseudogene TRBV3-2) to TRBJ1-2; perhaps TRBD1 as D (5 bases). The TCR sequence derives from a woman in her sixties or seventies with acute or convalescent COVID-19. CDR3 nucleotide sequence: TGTGCCAGCAGCCGTTCGCAAGGGGTGGACTATGGCTACACCTTC. Protein sequence: CASSRSQGVDYGYTF.